These T cell receptor beta chains were read from a single sample in a study of high-grade serous ovarian cancer treatment subgroups. Only in-frame clones appear in the TCRdb table, and some are missing; sequencing was by immunoSEQ multiplex PCR. The sample holds some 2,100 clones, around 70% seen once. Source material: tumor tissue. The receptors here all came from a human donor with high-grade serous ovarian cancer. Both conserved end residues are part of each CDR3. D genes are given only for firm matches. Clone size is given for some rows only: seen once, a few or many times, or a class if the clone is expanded.

d_call	v_call	clone_size	j_call	cdr3_aa	cdr3_nt
TRBD2	TRBV10-2	NA	TRBJ2-1	CASSMTIAGGVEQFF	TGCGCCAGCAGTATGACTATAGCGGGAGGGGTTGAGCAGTTCTTC
NA	TRBV7-2	NA	TRBJ2-7	CASSLGGGIPYEQYF	TGTGCCAGCAGCTTAGGTGGGGGGATCCCCTACGAGCAGTACTTC
TRBD2	TRBV19	NA	TRBJ2-7	CASSPGTSGYEQYF	TGTGCCAGTAGTCCGGGGACTAGCGGCTACGAGCAGTACTTC
TRBD2	TRBV2	NA	TRBJ2-1	CASQTSGSSEQFF	TGTGCCAGCCAGACTAGCGGGAGTTCTGAGCAGTTCTTC
NA	TRBV18	NA	TRBJ2-6	CASSPSLGPGANVLTF	TGTGCCAGCTCCCCCTCTTTAGGGCCTGGGGCCAACGTCCTGACTTTC
TRBD1	TRBV7-2	NA	TRBJ2-7	CASSLAPGQGIYEQYF	TGTGCCAGCAGCTTAGCACCGGGACAGGGAATCTACGAGCAGTACTTC
TRBD1	TRBV5-8	NA	TRBJ1-4	CASRPGQAVPYEKLFF	TGTGCCAGCAGACCGGGACAGGCGGTTCCTTACGAAAAACTGTTTTTT
NA	TRBV7-9	large	TRBJ1-5	CASSADSSGQPQHF	TGTGCCAGCAGCGCAGACAGTTCTGGTCAGCCCCAGCATTTT
NA	TRBV7-9	NA	TRBJ1-1	CASSPTLGTGENTEAFF	TGTGCCAGCAGCCCCACTTTGGGGACGGGAGAGAACACTGAAGCTTTCTTT
NA	TRBV20-1	NA	TRBJ2-7	CSAFKGYEQYF	TGCAGTGCCTTCAAGGGGTACGAGCAGTACTTC
TRBD2	TRBV18	NA	TRBJ2-3	CASSPLTSGATDTQYF	TGTGCCAGCTCGCCCCTTACTAGCGGCGCGACAGATACGCAGTATTTT
NA	TRBV28	NA	TRBJ2-1	CASSTLSRYNEQFF	TGTGCCAGCAGTACCCTTTCCCGGTACAATGAGCAGTTCTTC
NA	TRBV9	NA	TRBJ2-5	CASSPFGGLETQYF	TGTGCCAGCAGCCCCTTCGGGGGGCTGGAGACCCAGTACTTC
TRBD2	TRBV9	NA	TRBJ2-1	CASSVEGLALDNEQFF	TGTGCCAGCAGCGTAGAAGGACTAGCTCTGGACAATGAGCAGTTCTTC
NA	TRBV2	few	TRBJ2-7	CASSDSELMPSEQYF	TGTGCCAGCAGTGATTCGGAGTTGATGCCATCCGAGCAGTACTTC